Presented here are 30 T cell receptor beta chains from one specimen sequenced in a study of T cell responses to AZD1222 COVID-19 vaccine. Data came from immunoSEQ multiplex PCR; TCRdb stores just in-frame clones and leaves some out. The data hold 130,000 to 150,000 clones, with about nine tenths observed a single time. The sequencing here drew on peripheral blood, taken on day 0 of AZD1222 vaccination. These receptors originate from an adult in good health.

The CDR3 sequence is CASSAYHFRDRAHNEQFF. CDR3 nucleotides: TGTGCCAGCAGTGCCTACCATTTCCGGGACAGGGCCCACAATGAGCAGTTCTTC. The V call is TRBV6-1, the J call TRBJ2-1, with 9 bases fitting TRBD1. With 4 bases clipped from V and 5 bases from J, the junction kept 15 bases outside the gene matches. CDR3 size: 18 residues. CDR1 and CDR2 from the germline V gene are MNHNS and SASEGT.

A remark on this clone: Other DNA sequences from this sample encode an identical CDR3 as well. This chain joins TRBV27 and TRBJ1-5, with D possibly being TRBD1 (5 bases). Germline CDR1 and CDR2: MNHEY and SMNVEV (reference sequence). The V end was cut by 5 bases, the J end by 9 bases, with 17 bases between. CDR3 length equals 14 residues. CDR3 region: CASSNSGGRGPQHF. Written as DNA, the CDR3 is TGTGCCAGCAGTAACTCGGGGGGTCGGGGGCCCCAGCATTTT.

The chain combines TRBV19 with TRBJ2-3, with D possibly called TRBD1 or TRBD2 (5 bases each). Trimming took off 3 bases at V and 4 bases at J, with 11 bases between the two ends. Germline V gene lookup returns CDR1 LNHDA and CDR2 SQIVND (reference sequence). The CDR3 is 14 residues long. The CDR3 is CASSITRGADTQYF. The DNA of the CDR3 is TGTGCCAGTAGTATCACCAGAGGGGCAGATACGCAGTATTTT.

The genes are TRBV4-1 and TRBJ1-6; 7 bases align to TRBD1. This CDR3 region has 16 residues. Trimming removed 3 bases from V and 4 bases from J; junction bases left unmatched: 6. CDR1 MGHRA and CDR2 YSYEKL come from the germline V gene. This CDR3 reads CASSQRQGPYNSPLHF. DNA for the CDR3: TGCGCCAGCAGCCAGAGACAGGGACCGTATAATTCACCCCTCCACTTT.

Comments on this clone: The junction does not match germline at one end; this may be a read error. The J gene is TRBJ1-2, the V gene TRBV7-9; D remains unclear. Germline V CDR1 and CDR2: SEHNR, FQNEAQ (reference sequence). The CDR3 loop spans 13 amino acids. DNA of the CDR3: TGCACCCAAGAAAGTCCCGGCAGGTATGGCTACACCTTC. Residues: CTQESPGRYGYTF. Together with reference TRBV7-9 and TRBJ1-2, the CDR3 gives the full variable domain: DTGVSQNPRHKITKRGQNVTFRCDPISEHNRLYWYRQTLGQGPEFLTYFQNEAQLEKSRLLSDRFSAERPKGSFSTLEIQRTEQGDSAMYLCTQESPGRYGYTFGSGTRLTVV.

The rearrangement uses TRBV27 and TRBJ1-5; D remains unclear. Germline assignment: CDR1 MNHEY and CDR2 SMNVEV (reference sequence). The CDR3 runs 14 residues. V dropped 0 bases and J dropped 3 bases, with 6 bases sitting between them. CDR3 nucleotide sequence: TGTGCCAGCAGTTTATCAGGGTTCAATCAGCCCCAGCATTTT. Protein: CASSLSGFNQPQHF.

The chain couples TRBV10-3 to TRBJ1-5, with 9 bases matching TRBD1. Germline trimming cut 5 bases from V and 0 bases from J; bases unmatched to any gene: 2. Germline V gene data show CDR1 as ENHRY and CDR2 as SYGVKD. The CDR3 has 15 residues. CDR3 nucleotides: TGTGCCATCAGTAGGGACAGGGCTAGCAATCAGCCCCAGCATTTT. This encodes CAISRDRASNQPQHF.

The J gene is TRBJ1-1, the V gene TRBV28; weak D call: TRBD1 (5 bases). V gave up 8 bases and J gave up 4 bases, with 14 bases separating them. The CDR3 sequence is 13 residues long. Germline V gene sequence: CDR1 MDHEN, CDR2 SYDVKM. The CDR3 DNA reads TGTGCCAGCGGACTACAGGTGGGCACTGAAGCTTTCTTT. Translating gives CASGLQVGTEAFF.

This chain joins TRBV20-1 and TRBJ2-5; no firm D call. Germline-derived CDR1 and CDR2 are DFQATT and SNEGSKA (reference sequence). Trimming left V 3 bases short and J 1 base short, with 6 bases between. The CDR3 is 12 residues long. CDR3 amino acids: CSASFPQETQYF. The CDR3 bases are TGCAGTGCTAGTTTCCCCCAAGAGACCCAGTACTTC.

The chain combines TRBV6-1 with TRBJ1-5, with 7 bases aligning to TRBD1. The CDR3 has 15 amino acids. The germline V gene encodes CDR1 MNHNS and CDR2 SASEGT. The V segment lost 4 bases and the J segment 0 bases; nucleotides outside the gene matches: 3. This chain's CDR3 is CASSGDRVSNQPQHF. The CDR3 DNA is TGTGCCAGCAGTGGAGACAGGGTTAGCAATCAGCCCCAGCATTTT.

V is TRBV3-1 (or the pseudogene TRBV3-2) and J is TRBJ1-4; 9 positions agree with TRBD1. The CDR3 contains 15 residues. V gave up 5 bases and J gave up 1 base; unmatched junction bases: 2. The germline gives CDR1 LGHDT, CDR2 YNNKEL (reference sequence). In nucleotides, the CDR3 is TGTGCCAGCAGCTCGACAGGGGGAACTAATGAAAAACTGTTTTTT. It is translated as CASSSTGGTNEKLFF.

V is TRBV6-1 and J is TRBJ1-2; no firm D call. The CDR3 consists of 14 residues. Trimming removed 3 bases from V and 4 bases from J, with 12 bases in between. Germline CDR1 reads MNHNS; CDR2 reads SASEGT. CDR3 sequence: CASSDVGGVYGYTF. DNA for the CDR3: TGTGCCAGCAGTGATGTGGGCGGTGTCTATGGCTACACCTTC.

V usage is TRBV19 and J usage is TRBJ2-2, with D tentatively TRBD1 or TRBD2 (5 bases each). CDR3 length: 14 amino acids. Germline assignment: CDR1 LNHDA and CDR2 SQIVND (reference sequence). The germline V and J ends were trimmed by 5 bases and 2 bases, with 9 bases remaining between them. The CDR3 DNA follows: TGTGCCAGTAGTCTGGGACCAAACACCGGGGAGCTGTTTTTT. It translates to CASSLGPNTGELFF.

The chain carries TRBV27 and TRBJ2-1; no reliable D call. Germline V gene sequence: CDR1 MNHEY, CDR2 SMNVEV (reference sequence). This CDR3 spans 11 amino acids. Trimming stripped 5 bases from V and 4 bases from J, with 3 bases between. CDR3 DNA: TGTGCCAGCAGTCTTTACAATGAGCAGTTCTTC. Translation gives CASSLYNEQFF.

The V and J genes are TRBV5-1 and TRBJ2-5, with 10 bases lining up with TRBD1. The CDR3 has 14 residues. Germline V gene sequence: CDR1 SGHRS, CDR2 YFSETQ. J lost 4 bases, V lost 2 bases, and 2 bases had no gene match. Here the CDR3 DNA reads TGCGCCAGCAGCTTCGGACAGGGGGTAGAGACCCAGTACTTC. Translating it yields CASSFGQGVETQYF.

The rearrangement uses TRBV6-5 and TRBJ1-5; D gene ambiguous. The V gene lost 0 bases and the J gene lost 1 base, with 7 bases spanning the gap. This CDR3 contains 15 residues. CDR1 MNHEY and CDR2 SVGAGI come from the germline V gene. CDR3 in amino acids: CASSYSFQSNQPQHF. The CDR3 DNA reads as TGTGCCAGCAGTTACTCGTTCCAGAGCAATCAGCCCCAGCATTTT.

This chain uses TRBV9 with TRBJ1-3; 7 positions match TRBD1. Per the germline V gene, CDR1 is SGDLS and CDR2 is YYNGEE. There are 17 residues in the CDR3. Trimming at V came to 2 bases and at J to 2 bases, leaving 10 bases not matched to a gene. CDR3 DNA: TGTGCCAGCAGCGTCTCCCGACAGGGAGGCCCTGGAAACACCATATATTTT. It is translated as CASSVSRQGGPGNTIYF. Full variable domain (rest looked up from reference TRBV9 and TRBJ1-3): DSGVTQTPKHLITATGQRVTLRCSPRSGDLSVYWYQQSLDQGLQFLIQYYNGEERAKGNILERFSAQQFPDLHSELNLSSLELGDSALYFCASSVSRQGGPGNTIYFGEGSWLTVV.

V gene TRBV19 combines with J gene TRBJ2-1; unclear D gene. The CDR3 contains 15 residues. Trimming shortened V by 7 bases and J by 0 bases, and 13 bases separated the two germline ends. Germline V gene lookup returns CDR1 LNHDA and CDR2 SQIVND (reference sequence). As DNA, the CDR3 is TGTGCCAGTACCGCCGGGCGAGGCTCCTACAATGAGCAGTTCTTC. Translating it yields CASTAGRGSYNEQFF.

The rearrangement links TRBV9 to TRBJ1-1; weak D call: TRBD1 (5 bases). CDR1 is SGDLS and CDR2 is YYNGEE in the germline V gene. With 4 bases removed from V and 5 bases from J, the gap between germline ends came to 15 bases. The CDR3 runs to 14 residues. CDR3 DNA sequence: TGTGCCAGCAGCTTTTCTGGGGGTTTGACTGAAGCTTTCTTT. Its translation is CASSFSGGLTEAFF. The variable domain in full, with the rest retrieved from reference TRBV9 and TRBJ1-1, is DSGVTQTPKHLITATGQRVTLRCSPRSGDLSVYWYQQSLDQGLQFLIQYYNGEERAKGNILERFSAQQFPDLHSELNLSSLELGDSALYFCASSFSGGLTEAFFGQGTRLTVV.

This clone was picked up one time. The V gene is TRBV6-5, the J gene TRBJ2-3; D ambiguous. The CDR3 extends over 14 amino acids. The V end was cut by 1 base, the J end by 6 bases, with 11 bases between. The germline gives CDR1 MNHEY, CDR2 SVGAGI. The CDR3 DNA follows: TGTGCCAGCAGTTACTTGGATCCACGGGATACGCAGTATTTT. It specifies CASSYLDPRDTQYF.

The V gene is TRBV2, the J gene TRBJ1-4; 8 bases are shared with TRBD1. V lost 6 bases, J lost 1 base, and 4 bases stayed unmatched. Germline V CDR1 and CDR2: SNHLY, FYNNEI. The CDR3 extends over 15 amino acids. The CDR3, as DNA: TGTGCCAGCAGACGAGACAGGGGAACTAATGAAAAACTGTTTTTT. This translates into CASRRDRGTNEKLFF.

About this clone: Other DNA sequences in the sample encode the same CDR3. The CDR3 is CASSGQGSTDTQYF. CDR3 in DNA: TGTGCCAGCAGTGGTCAGGGGAGCACAGATACGCAGTATTTT. The rearrangement joins TRBV2 to TRBJ2-3, with D perhaps matching TRBD1 (6 bases). Germline V CDR1 and CDR2: SNHLY, FYNNEI. CDR3 length equals 14 residues. V lost 4 bases to trimming and J lost 0 bases, with 8 bases between them.

This clone has a single count. The chain recombines TRBV28 with TRBJ1-2; possibly TRBD1 for D (5 bases). The V gene's germline CDR1 is MDHEN and CDR2 SYDVKM. The CDR3 sequence is 15 residues long. With 7 bases removed from V and 13 bases from J, the gap between germline ends came to 28 bases. CDR3 in DNA: TGTGCCAGCACCTCAATCGGTACCGGGGCTGAGGATATCACCTTC. Its translation: CASTSIGTGAEDITF.

The chain is built from TRBV12-2 and TRBJ2-2; TRBD2 is the table's D call, not checked against the DNA. TRBV12-2 is shown as a pseudogene. The CDR3 covers 21 residues. CDR3 sequence reads: CASRLASHGLAGPSGTGELFF. The CDR3 DNA reads as TGTGCAAGTCGCTTAGCCTCACACGGACTAGCGGGACCTTCGGGCACCGGGGAGCTGTTTTTT.

The chain has TRBV29-1 and TRBJ2-2, with unresolved D. The CDR3 runs 14 residues. Between the trimmed V and J ends, which lost 0 bases and 8 bases, there was a span of 13 bases. In germline, CDR1 is SQVTM, CDR2 ANQGSEA. CDR3 bases: TGCAGCGTTGAAGACGGTATTTTAGGTGGGGAGCTGTTTTTT. Residues: CSVEDGILGGELFF.

This clone was seen just once. The rearrangement uses TRBV16 and TRBJ1-3, with a possible D match to TRBD1 (6 bases). CDR1 and CDR2 (germline): KGHSY, FQNENV. V was cut by 5 bases and J by 2 bases, with 19 bases left in between. The CDR3 sequence is 17 residues long. The CDR3 DNA follows: TGTGCCAGCAGCGATTCGAGTACAGGGCACCCTGGAAACACCATATATTTT. This gives the protein CASSDSSTGHPGNTIYF.

The V call is TRBV4-1, the J call TRBJ1-2; tentatively, D is TRBD1 (5 bases). V was pared by 0 bases and J by 8 bases, with 13 bases between. Germline CDR1 and CDR2: MGHRA and YSYEKL. The CDR3 runs to 14 residues. CDR3 residues: CASSQDDRGGGYTF. CDR3 DNA sequence: TGCGCCAGCAGCCAAGATGACCGCGGGGGAGGCTACACCTTC.

This chain links TRBV18 with TRBJ2-1, with D unresolved. The CDR3 spans 14 residues. Germline CDR1 KGHSH, CDR2 LQKENI. Trimming removed 0 bases at V and 7 bases at J, with 10 bases between. The CDR3 region is CASSPPFTYNEQFF. CDR3 nucleotides: TGTGCCAGCTCACCACCGTTCACTTATAATGAGCAGTTCTTC.

The rearrangement uses TRBV12-5 and TRBJ1-2, with 7 bases identical to TRBD1. V lost 0 bases, J lost 6 bases, and 10 bases stayed unmatched. This CDR3 spans 16 amino acids. The germline V gene has CDR1 LGHNT and CDR2 FRNRAP. DNA of the CDR3: TGTGCTAGTGGTTTGGTACTTGACAGGGTCTTCGATGGCTACACCTTC. This encodes CASGLVLDRVFDGYTF. The full variable domain, rest sourced from reference TRBV12-5 and TRBJ1-2, is DARVTQTPRHKVTEMGQEVTMRCQPILGHNTVFWYRQTMMQGLELLAYFRNRAPLDDSGMPKDRFSAEMPDATLATLKIQPSEPRDSAVYFCASGLVLDRVFDGYTFGSGTRLTVV.

The chain recombines TRBV9 with TRBJ2-1; D is unclear. The germline CDR1 and CDR2 sequences are SGDLS and YYNGEE. The CDR3 has 14 amino acids. V gave up 4 bases and J gave up 8 bases, with 16 bases separating them. The CDR3 DNA is TGTGCCAGCAGCCTTTCCGTGGAGTGGGATGAGCAGTTCTTC. The encoded protein is CASSLSVEWDEQFF.